This TCR beta chain was profiled in a study of spatial heterogeneity in lung cancer (dated by TCRdb to the late 2010s). For context, the study as a whole: The donors were more than 65 patients from the lung TRACERx cohort who had early-stage, untreated non-small cell lung cancer. In non-small cell lung cancer, the study made a quantitative comparison of TCR alpha and beta repertoires among multiple tumor regions, matched nontumor lung and blood. The study linked features of the TCR repertoire to counts of nonsynonymous mutations, which were determined by whole-exome sequencing of tumor tissue. In the raw uncorrected reads, each unique combination of TCR and UMI appeared on average more than ten times. Beta-chain transcripts were consistently detected in greater numbers than alpha-chain transcripts, which likely reflects a higher abundance of beta-chain transcripts. Both alpha and beta chains were TCR-sequenced in samples taken at surgery, namely 220 tumor regions, fewer than 85 matched nontumor lung samples and approximately 51 PBMC samples. Follow-up PBMC samples were sequenced whenever available, and the median time to follow-up was 2 to 3 years after resection. Overall study outcomes, separate from this receptor: Additional single-cell paired TCR alpha and beta sequencing was considered necessary to confirm, at a functional level, the hypothesis that regional TCRs recognize regional mutations. Only 14 patients were included in the comparisons of baseline and follow-up blood repertoires. Ubiquitous expanded tumor TCRs were detected in blood more often at tumor resection than at routine follow-up.

The cysteine opens and the phenylalanine closes a CDR3 of 14 amino acids. Only the CDR3 DNA stays, 42 bases, in frame from base 1. CDR1 and CDR2, per the germline V gene (reference sequence), are DFQATT and SNEGSKA. Deletion took 5 bases off V and 5 bases off J, with a span of 17 bases between the germline ends. Receptors were amplified or captured by 5' RACE. Sequencing was performed on a NextSeq 500. The TCR library protocol attached a unique molecular identifier to each TCR cDNA molecule to allow correction of PCR and sequencing errors. The authors processed their data as follows. TCR identification, UMI-based error correction and CDR3 extraction were performed with Decombinator tools. TCRs above a frequency of 2 per 1,000, corresponding to the top 1% of the tumor frequency distribution, were defined as expanded. Renyi diversity was computed with the R vegan package after each repertoire had been subsampled 100 times to 5,000 TCRs. CDR3 similarity networks were built from amino acid triplet string-kernel similarity, connecting CDR3s with pairwise similarity above 0.82. The public reads were quality trimmed at Q25 with fastp and then assembled into clones with MiXCR by TCRdb, keeping productive beta chains. Every entry covers one CDR3 protein and lists the most common genes and DNA from its rows. These V and J calls originate from TCRdb's pipeline instead of the authors' own analysis. The sample includes about 120,000 distinct CDR3 sequences, with 12% observed a single time. Roughly 17% of the sample rests with the top ten.

Comments on this clonotype: This receptor's antigen is unknown. Per-nucleotide qualities are absent, and no much larger clonotype sits a single base away.

The sample's time point, from its label and the paper: blood at routine non-recurrence follow-up after resection. Without any cell sorting, TCR sequencing was performed on whole RNA extracted either from tumor and nontumor lung tissue or from cryopreserved PBMC samples. Patients were selected for TCR sequencing only if sufficient RNA was available from at least two tumor regions. Here the chain combines TRBV20-1 and TRBJ2-3, and TRBD1 may be the D gene, going by 6 matching bases. Specimen: PBMCs, collected at follow-up. This sequence originates from a male donor with early-stage non-small cell lung cancer. The DNA sequence is as follows: TGCAGTGCTTTTCCACCCAGGGGAGTAGATACGCAGTATTTT. It translates to CSAFPPRGVDTQYF.